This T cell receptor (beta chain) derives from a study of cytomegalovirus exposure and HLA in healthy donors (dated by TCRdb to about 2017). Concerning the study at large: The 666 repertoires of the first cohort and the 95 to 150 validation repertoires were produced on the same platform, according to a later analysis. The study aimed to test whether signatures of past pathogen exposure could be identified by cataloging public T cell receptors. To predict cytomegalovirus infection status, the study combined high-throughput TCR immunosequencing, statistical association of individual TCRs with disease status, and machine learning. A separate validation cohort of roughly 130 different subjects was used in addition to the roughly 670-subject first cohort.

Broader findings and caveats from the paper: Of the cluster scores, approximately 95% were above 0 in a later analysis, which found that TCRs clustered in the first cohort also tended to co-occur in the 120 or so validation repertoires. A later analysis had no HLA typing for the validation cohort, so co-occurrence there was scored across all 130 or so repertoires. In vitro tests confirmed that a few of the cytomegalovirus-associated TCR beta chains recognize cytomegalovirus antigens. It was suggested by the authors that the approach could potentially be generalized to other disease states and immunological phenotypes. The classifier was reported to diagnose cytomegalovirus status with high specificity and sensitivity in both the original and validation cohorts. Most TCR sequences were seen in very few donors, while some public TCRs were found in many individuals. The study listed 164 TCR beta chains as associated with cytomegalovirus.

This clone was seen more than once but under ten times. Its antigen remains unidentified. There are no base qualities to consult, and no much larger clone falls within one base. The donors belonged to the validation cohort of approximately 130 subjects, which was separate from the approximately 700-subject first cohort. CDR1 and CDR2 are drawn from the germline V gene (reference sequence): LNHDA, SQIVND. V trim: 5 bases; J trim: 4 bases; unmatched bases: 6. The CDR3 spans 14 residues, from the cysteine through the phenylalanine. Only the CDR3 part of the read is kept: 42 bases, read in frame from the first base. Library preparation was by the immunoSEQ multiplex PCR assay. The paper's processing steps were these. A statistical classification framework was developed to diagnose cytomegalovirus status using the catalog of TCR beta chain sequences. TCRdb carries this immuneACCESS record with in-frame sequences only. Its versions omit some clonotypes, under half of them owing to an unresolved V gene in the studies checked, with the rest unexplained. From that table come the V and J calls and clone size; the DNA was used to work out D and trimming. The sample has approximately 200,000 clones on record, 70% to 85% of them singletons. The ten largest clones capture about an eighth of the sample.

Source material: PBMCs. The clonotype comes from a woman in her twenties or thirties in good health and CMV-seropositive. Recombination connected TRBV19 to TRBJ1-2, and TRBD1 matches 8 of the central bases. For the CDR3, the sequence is CASSQGALGYGYTF. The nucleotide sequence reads TGTGCCAGTAGTCAGGGGGCGCTTGGCTATGGCTACACCTTC.